This entry concerns a single T cell receptor beta chain. V was trimmed by 3 bases and J by 0 bases, leaving 9 bases between them. The CDR3 spans 14 residues. Germline-derived CDR1 and CDR2 are LNHDA and SQIVND (reference sequence). The sample belongs to a study of chemoradiotherapy in HPV16-positive cancers. Data came from immunoSEQ multiplex PCR; TCRdb stores just in-frame clones and leaves some out. The sample shows about 12,000 clones, around 86% of them seen only once. The chain is built from TRBV19 and TRBJ2-7; D ambiguous. Sequenced here: blood, sampled from a patient who underwent chemoradiotherapy. The TCR comes from a human donor with HPV-associated anogenital cancer. The CDR3 DNA sequence: TGTGCCAGTAGTATTATGATGGCCTCCTACGAGCAGTACTTC. It codes for CASSIMMASYEQYF.